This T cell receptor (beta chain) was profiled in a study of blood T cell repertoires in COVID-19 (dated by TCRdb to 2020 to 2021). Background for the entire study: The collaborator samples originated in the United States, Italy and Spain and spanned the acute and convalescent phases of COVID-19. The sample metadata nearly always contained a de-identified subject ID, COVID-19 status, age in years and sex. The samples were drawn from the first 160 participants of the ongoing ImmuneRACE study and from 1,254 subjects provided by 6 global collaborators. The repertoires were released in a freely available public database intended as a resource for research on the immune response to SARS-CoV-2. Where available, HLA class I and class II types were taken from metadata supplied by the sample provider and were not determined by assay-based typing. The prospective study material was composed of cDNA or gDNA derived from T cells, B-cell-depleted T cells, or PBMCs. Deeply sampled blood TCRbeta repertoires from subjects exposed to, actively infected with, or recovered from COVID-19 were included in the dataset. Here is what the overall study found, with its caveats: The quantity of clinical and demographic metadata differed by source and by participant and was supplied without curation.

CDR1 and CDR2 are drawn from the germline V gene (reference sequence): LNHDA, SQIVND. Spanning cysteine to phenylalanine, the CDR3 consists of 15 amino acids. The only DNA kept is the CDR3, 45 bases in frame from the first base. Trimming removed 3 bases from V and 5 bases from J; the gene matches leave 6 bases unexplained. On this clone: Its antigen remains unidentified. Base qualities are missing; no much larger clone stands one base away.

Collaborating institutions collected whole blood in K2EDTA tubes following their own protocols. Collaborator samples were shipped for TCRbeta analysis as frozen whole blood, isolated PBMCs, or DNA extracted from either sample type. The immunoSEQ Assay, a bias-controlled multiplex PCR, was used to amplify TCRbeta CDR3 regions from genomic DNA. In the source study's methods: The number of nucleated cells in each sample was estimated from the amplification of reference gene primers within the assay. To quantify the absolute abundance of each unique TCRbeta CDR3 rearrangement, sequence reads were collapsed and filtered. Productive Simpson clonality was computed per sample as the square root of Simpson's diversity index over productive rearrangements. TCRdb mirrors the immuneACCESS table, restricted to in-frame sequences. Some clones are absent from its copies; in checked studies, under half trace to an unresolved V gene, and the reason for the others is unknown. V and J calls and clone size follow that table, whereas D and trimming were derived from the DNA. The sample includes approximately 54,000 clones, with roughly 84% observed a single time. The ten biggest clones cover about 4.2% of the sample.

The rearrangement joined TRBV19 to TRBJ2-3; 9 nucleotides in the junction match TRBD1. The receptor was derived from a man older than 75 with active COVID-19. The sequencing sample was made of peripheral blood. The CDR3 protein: CASSMPGQGVDTQYF. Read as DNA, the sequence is TGTGCCAGTAGTATGCCGGGACAGGGTGTAGATACGCAGTATTTT.